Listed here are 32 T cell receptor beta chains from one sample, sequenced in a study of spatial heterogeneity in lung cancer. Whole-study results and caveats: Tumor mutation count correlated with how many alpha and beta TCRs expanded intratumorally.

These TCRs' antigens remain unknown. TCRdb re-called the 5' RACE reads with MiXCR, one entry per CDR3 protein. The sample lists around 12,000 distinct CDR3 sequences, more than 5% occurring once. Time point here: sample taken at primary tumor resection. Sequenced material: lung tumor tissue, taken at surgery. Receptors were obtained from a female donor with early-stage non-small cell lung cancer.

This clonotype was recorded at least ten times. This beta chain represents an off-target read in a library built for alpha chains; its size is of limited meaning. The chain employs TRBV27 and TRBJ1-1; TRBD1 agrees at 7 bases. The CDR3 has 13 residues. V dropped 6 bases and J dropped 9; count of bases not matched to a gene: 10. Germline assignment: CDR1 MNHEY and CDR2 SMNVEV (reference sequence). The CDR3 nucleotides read TGTGCCAGCAGAAAGACAGGGAGCGGTCAAGCTTTCTTT. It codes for CASRKTGSGQAFF.

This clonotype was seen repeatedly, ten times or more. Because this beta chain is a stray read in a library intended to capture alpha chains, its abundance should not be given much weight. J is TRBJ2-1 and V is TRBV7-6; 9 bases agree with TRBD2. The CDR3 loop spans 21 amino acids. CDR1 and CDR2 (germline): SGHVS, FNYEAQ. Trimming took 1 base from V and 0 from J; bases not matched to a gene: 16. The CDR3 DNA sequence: TGTGCCAGCAGCTTAGTGGCGGGAGGGCCTTCCTACCCGCCCTCCTACAATGAGCAGTTCTTC. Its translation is CASSLVAGGPSYPPSYNEQFF.

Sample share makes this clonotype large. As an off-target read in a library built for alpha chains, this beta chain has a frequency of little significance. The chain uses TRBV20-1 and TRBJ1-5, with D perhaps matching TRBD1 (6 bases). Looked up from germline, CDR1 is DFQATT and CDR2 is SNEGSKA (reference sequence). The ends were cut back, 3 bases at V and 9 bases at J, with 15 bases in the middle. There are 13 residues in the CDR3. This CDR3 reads CSASSGGGRPQHF. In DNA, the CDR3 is TGCAGTGCTAGTTCGGGAGGGGGACGGCCCCAGCATTTT.

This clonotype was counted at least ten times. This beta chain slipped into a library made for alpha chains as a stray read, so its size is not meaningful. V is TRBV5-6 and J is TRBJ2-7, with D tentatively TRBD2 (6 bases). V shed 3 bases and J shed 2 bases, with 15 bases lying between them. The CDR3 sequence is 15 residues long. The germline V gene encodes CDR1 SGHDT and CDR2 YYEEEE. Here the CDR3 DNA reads TGTGCCAGCAGCTCGACTAGGAGAAGTCCCTACGAGCAGTACTTC. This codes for CASSSTRRSPYEQYF.

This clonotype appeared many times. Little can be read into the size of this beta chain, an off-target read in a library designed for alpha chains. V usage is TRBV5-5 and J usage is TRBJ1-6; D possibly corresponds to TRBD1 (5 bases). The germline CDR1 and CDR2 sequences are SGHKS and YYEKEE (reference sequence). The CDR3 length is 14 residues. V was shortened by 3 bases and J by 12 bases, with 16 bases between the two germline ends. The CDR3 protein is CASSSQTVGRPLHF. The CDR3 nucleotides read TGTGCCAGCAGCTCTCAGACAGTAGGGCGACCCCTCCACTTT.

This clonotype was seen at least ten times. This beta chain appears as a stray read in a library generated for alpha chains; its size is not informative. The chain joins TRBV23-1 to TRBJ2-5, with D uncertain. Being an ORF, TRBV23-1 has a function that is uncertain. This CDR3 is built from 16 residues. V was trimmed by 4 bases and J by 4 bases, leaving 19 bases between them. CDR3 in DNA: TGCGCCAGCAGTCCACCAGAGCACCAGTCGGGAGAGACCCAGTACTTC. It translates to CASSPPEHQSGETQYF.

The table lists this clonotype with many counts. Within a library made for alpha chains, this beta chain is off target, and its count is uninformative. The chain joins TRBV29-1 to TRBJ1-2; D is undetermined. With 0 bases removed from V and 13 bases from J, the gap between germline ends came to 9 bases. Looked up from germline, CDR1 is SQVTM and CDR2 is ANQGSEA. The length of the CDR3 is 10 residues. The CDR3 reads CSVEEVGVTF. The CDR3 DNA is TGCAGCGTTGAAGAGGTTGGAGTCACCTTC.

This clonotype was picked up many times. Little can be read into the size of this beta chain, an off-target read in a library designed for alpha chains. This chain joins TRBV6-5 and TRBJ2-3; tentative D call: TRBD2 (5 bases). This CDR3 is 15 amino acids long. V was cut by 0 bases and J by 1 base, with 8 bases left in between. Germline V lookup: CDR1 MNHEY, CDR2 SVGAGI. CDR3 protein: CASSYSPRGTDTQYF. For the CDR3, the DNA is TGTGCCAGCAGTTACTCTCCGCGGGGCACAGATACGCAGTATTTT.

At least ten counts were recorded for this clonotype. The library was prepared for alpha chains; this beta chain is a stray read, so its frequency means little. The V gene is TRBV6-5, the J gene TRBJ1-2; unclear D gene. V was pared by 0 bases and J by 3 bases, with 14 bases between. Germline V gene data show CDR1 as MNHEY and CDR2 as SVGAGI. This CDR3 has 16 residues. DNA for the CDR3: TGTGCCAGCAGTTACTCGATTGTTAGGTGGGACTATGGCTACACCTTC. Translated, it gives CASSYSIVRWDYGYTF.

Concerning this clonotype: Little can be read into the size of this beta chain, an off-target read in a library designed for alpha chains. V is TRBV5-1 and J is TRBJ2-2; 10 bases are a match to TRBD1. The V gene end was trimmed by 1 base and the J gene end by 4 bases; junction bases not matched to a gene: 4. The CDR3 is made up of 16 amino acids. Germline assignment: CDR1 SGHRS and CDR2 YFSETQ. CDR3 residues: CASSLRQGASTGELFF. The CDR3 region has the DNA TGCGCCAGCAGCTTGAGACAGGGGGCGAGCACCGGGGAGCTGTTTTTT. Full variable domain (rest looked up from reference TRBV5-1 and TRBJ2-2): KAGVTQTPRYLIKTRGQQVTLSCSPISGHRSVSWYQQTPGQGLQFLFEYFSETQRNKGNFPGRFSGRQFSNSRSEMNVSTLELGDSALYLCASSLRQGASTGELFFGEGSRLTVL.

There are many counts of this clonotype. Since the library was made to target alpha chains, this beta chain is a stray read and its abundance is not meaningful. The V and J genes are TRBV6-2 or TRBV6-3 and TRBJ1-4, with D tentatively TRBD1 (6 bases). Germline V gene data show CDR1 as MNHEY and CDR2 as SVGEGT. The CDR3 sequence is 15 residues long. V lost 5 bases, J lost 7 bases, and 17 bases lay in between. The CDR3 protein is CASSEQGLAVEKLFF. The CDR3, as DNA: TGTGCCAGCAGTGAACAGGGATTAGCGGTTGAAAAACTGTTTTTT.

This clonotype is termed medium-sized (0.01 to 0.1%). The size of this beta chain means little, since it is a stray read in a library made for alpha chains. CDR3 in DNA: TGCAGTGCTAGAGATTGGGGTGGACGGACCGCTGAAGCTTTCTTT. This translates into CSARDWGGRTAEAFF. This chain joins TRBV20-1 and TRBJ1-1; D is uncertain. V lost 0 bases, J lost 6 bases, and 17 bases lay in between. The germline CDR1 and CDR2 sequences are DFQATT and SNEGSKA (reference sequence). The CDR3 totals 15 residues.

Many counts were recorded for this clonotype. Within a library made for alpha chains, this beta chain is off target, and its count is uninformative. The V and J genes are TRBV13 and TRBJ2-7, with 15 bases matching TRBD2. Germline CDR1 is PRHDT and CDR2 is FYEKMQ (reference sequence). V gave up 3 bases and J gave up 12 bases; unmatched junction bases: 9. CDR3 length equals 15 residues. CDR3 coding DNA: TGTGCCAGCAGCTTGGAAGGACTAGCGGGGGGGCCGGTGTACTTC. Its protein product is CASSLEGLAGGPVYF.

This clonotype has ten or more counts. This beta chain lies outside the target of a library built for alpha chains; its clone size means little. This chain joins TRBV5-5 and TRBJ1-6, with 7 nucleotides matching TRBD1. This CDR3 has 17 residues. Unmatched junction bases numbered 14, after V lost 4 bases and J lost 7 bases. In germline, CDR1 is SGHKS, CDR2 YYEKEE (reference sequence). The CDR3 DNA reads TGTGCCAGCAGCCGAGGGGTACCGGGACAGCGGAATTCACCCCTCCACTTT. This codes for CASSRGVPGQRNSPLHF.

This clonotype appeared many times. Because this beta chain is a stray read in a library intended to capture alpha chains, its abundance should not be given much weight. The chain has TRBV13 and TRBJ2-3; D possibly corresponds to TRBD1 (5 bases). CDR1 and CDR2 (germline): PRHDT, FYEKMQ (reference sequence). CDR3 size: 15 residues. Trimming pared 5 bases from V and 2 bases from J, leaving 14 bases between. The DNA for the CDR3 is TGTGCCAGCAGCACCCCCACAGGTAACACAGATACGCAGTATTTT. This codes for CASSTPTGNTDTQYF.

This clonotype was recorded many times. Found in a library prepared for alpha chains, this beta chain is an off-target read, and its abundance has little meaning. CDR3 protein: CASSPWTGAETQYF. The CDR3 DNA reads TGTGCCAGCAGTCCGTGGACAGGGGCAGAGACCCAGTACTTC. The V and J genes are TRBV2 and TRBJ2-5; 9 bases map to TRBD1. CDR1 and CDR2 (germline): SNHLY, FYNNEI. CDR3 length: 14 residues. After removal of 5 bases from V and 4 bases from J, the junction contained 5 bases not matched to a gene.

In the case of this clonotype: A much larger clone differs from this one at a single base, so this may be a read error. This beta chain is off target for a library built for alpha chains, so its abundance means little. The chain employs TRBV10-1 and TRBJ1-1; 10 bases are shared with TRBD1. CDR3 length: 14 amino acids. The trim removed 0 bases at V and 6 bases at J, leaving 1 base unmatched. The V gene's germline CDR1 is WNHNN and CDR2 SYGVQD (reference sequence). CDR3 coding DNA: TGCGCCAGCAGTGAGTCCGGACAGGGGGCTGAAGCTTTCTTT. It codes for CASSESGQGAEAFF.

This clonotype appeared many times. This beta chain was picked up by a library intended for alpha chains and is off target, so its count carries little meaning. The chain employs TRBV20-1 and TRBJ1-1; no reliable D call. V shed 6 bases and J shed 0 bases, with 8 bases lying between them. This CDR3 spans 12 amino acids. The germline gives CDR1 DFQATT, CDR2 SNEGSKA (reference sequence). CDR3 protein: CSALLMNTEAFF. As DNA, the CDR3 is TGCAGTGCCCTACTGATGAACACTGAAGCTTTCTTT.

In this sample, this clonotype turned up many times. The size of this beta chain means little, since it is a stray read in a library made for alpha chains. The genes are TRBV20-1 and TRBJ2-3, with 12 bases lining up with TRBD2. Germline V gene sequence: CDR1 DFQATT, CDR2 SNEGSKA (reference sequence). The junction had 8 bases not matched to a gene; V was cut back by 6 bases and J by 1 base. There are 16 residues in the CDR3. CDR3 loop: CSALGRLAGGTDTQYF. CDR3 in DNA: TGCAGTGCCCTGGGACGACTAGCGGGGGGCACAGATACGCAGTATTTT.

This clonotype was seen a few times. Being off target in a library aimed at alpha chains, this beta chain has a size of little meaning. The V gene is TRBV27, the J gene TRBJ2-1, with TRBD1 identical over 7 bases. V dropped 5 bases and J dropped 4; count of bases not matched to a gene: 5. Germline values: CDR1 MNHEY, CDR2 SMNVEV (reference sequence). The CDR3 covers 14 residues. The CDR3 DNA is TGTGCCAGCAGTATTAACAGGGGATACAATGAGCAGTTCTTC. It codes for CASSINRGYNEQFF.

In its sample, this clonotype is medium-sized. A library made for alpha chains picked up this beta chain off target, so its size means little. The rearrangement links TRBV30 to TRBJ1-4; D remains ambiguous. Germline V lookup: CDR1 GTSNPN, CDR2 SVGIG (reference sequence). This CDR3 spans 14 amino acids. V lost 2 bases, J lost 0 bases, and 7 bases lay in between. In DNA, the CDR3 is TGTGCCTGGAGTCTTATTGCAACTAATGAAAAACTGTTTTTT. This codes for CAWSLIATNEKLFF.

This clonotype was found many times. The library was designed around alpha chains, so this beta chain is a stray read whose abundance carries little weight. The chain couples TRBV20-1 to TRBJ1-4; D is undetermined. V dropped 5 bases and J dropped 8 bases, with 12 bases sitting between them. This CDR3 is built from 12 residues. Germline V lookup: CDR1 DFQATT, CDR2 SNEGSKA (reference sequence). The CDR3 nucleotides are TGCAGTGCTTCACGGGGTCCGGAAAAACTGTTTTTT. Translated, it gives CSASRGPEKLFF.

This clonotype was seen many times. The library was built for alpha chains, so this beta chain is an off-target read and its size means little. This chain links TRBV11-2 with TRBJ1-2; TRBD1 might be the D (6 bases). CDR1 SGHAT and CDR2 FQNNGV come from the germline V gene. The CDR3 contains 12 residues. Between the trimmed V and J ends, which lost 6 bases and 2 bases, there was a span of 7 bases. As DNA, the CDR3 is TGTGCCAGCAGGGGGGGCAACTATGGCTACACCTTC. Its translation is CASRGGNYGYTF.

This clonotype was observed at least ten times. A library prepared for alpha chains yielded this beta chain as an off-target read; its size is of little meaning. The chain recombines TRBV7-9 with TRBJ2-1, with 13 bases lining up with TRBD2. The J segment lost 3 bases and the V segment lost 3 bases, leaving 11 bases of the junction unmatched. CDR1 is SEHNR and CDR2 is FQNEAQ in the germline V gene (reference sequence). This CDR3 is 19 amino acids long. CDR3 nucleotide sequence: TGTGCCAGCAGCTTCCCTACTAGCGGGGGGGCCTCTAGCTACAATGAGCAGTTCTTC. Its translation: CASSFPTSGGASSYNEQFF.

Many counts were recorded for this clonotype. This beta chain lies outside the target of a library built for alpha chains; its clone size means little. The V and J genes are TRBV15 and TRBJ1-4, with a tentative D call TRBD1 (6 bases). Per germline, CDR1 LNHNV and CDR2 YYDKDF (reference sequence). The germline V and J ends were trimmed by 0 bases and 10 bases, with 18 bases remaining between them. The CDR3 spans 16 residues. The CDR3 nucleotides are TGTGCCACCAGCAGAGAGTCCCGGGGCAGGGGCGGAAAACTGTTTTTT. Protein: CATSRESRGRGGKLFF.

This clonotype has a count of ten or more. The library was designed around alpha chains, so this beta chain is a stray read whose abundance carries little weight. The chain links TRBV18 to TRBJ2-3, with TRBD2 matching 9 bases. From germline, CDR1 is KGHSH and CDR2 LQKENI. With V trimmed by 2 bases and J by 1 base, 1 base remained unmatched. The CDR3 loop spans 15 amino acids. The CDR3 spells CASSPIAGGTDTQYF. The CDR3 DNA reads TGTGCCAGCTCACCAATAGCGGGGGGCACAGATACGCAGTATTTT.

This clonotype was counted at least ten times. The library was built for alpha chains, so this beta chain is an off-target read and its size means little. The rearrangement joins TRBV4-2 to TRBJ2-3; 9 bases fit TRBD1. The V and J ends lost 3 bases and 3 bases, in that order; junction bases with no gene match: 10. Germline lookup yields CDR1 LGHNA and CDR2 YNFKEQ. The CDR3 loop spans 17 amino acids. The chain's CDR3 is CASSHGRTGEGTDTQYF. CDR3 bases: TGTGCCAGCAGCCACGGACGGACAGGGGAGGGAACAGATACGCAGTATTTT.

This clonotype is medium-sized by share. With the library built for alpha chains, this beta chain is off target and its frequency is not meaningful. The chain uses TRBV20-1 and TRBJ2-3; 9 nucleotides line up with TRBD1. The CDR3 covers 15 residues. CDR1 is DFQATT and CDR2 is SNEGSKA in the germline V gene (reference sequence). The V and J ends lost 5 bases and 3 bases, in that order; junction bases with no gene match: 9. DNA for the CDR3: TGCAGTGCTCCGTCACAGGGGGCCCGAACAGATACGCAGTATTTT. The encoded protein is CSAPSQGARTDTQYF.

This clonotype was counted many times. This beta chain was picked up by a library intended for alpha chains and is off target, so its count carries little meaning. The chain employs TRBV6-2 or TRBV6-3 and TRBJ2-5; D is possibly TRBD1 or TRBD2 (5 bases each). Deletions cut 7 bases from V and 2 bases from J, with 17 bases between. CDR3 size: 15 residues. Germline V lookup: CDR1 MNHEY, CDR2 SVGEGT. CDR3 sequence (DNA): TGTGCCAGCACCCCCGGGGCCTACACTCAAGAGACCCAGTACTTC. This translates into CASTPGAYTQETQYF.

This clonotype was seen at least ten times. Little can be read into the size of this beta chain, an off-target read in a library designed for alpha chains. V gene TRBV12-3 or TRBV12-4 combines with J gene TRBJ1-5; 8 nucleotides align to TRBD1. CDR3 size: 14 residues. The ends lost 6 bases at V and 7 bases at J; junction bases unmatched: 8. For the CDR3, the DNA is TGTGCCAGCAGCCATGGACAGGGCTGGCAGCCCCAGCATTTT. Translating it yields CASSHGQGWQPQHF.

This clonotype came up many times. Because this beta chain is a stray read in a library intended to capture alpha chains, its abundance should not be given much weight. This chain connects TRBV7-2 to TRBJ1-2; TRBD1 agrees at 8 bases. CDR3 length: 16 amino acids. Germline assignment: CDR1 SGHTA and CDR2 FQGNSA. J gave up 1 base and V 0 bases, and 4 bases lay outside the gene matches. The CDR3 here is CASSLAEGQGNYGYTF. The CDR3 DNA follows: TGTGCCAGCAGCTTAGCTGAAGGACAGGGTAACTATGGCTACACCTTC. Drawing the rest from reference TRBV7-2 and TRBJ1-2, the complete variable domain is GAGVSQSPSNKVTEKGKDVELRCDPISGHTALYWYRQSLGQGLEFLIYFQGNSAPDKSGLPSDRFSAERTGGSVSTLTIQRTQQEDSAVYLCASSLAEGQGNYGYTFGSGTRLTVV.

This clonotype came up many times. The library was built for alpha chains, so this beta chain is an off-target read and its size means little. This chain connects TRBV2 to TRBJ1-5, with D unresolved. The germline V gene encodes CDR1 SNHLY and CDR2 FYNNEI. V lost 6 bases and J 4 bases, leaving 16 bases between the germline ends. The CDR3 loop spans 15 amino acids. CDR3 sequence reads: CASRIGLGANQPQHF. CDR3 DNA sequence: TGTGCCAGCAGGATTGGACTAGGCGCTAATCAGCCCCAGCATTTT.